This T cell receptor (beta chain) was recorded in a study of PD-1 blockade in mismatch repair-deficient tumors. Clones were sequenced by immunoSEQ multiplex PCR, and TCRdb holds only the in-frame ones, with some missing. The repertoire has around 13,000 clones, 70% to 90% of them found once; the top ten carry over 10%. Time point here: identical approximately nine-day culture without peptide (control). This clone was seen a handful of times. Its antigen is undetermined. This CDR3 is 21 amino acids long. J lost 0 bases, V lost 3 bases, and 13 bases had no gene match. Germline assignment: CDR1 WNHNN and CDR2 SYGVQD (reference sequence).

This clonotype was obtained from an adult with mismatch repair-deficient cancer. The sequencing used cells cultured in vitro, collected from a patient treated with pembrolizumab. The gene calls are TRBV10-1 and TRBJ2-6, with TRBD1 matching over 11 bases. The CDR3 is CASSDNRDRGVKCSGANVLTF. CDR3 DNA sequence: TGCGCCAGCAGTGACAACCGGGACAGGGGGGTTAAGTGCTCTGGGGCCAACGTCCTGACTTTC.